This T cell receptor (beta chain) was profiled in a study of OX40 agonist ivuxolimab in advanced cancers. Study-wide background: The patients' treatment was ivuxolimab, an agonistic anti-OX40 (CD134) antibody. With a range of roughly 20 to 80, age averaged about 58 years, and nearly 85% were male.

The sampling schedule covered blood at baseline, cycle 4 day 1, and cycle 7 day 1. Sequencing was performed with immunoSEQ multiplex PCR; in TCRdb, only in-frame clones are kept and a portion is missing. This repertoire shows some 31,000 clones, around 87% found once; its top ten account for roughly 25%. This clone has just one count. The antigen remains undetermined. Study-wide results and caveats: Antigens targeted by the expanded peripheral T cells were not determined.

The sequence derives from an adult with an advanced solid tumor such as melanoma, head and neck, liver or kidney cancer. Sequenced material: CD4+ or CD8+ T cells sorted from blood, taken in a trial of the OX40 agonist ivuxolimab.

The CDR3 nucleotides are TGTGCCAGCAGCCTTGGACAGGGCCATTACAATGAGCAGTTCTTC. It yields the protein CASSLGQGHYNEQFF. This chain links TRBV5-8 with TRBJ2-1; TRBD1 aligns across 8 bases. There are 15 residues in the CDR3. Per germline, CDR1 SGHTS and CDR2 YDEGEE. Unmatched junction bases numbered 7, after V lost 4 bases and J lost 4 bases.